One and the same sample provided the 18 T cell receptor beta chains below, sequenced in a study of blood T cell repertoires in COVID-19. Here immunoSEQ multiplex PCR was the method, and the copy in TCRdb shows in-frame clones only, minus some. The profile covers around 340,000 clones, with approximately 90% appearing a single time and around 3.9% taken by the ten largest. Input material: peripheral blood. These receptors all stem from an older woman with COVID-19, enrolled during active disease.

The rearrangement links TRBV15 to TRBJ1-2, with 8 positions matching TRBD1. There are 14 residues in the CDR3. Germline CDR1 is LNHNV and CDR2 is YYDKDF (reference sequence). Trimming at V came to 3 bases and at J to 4 bases, leaving 4 bases not matched to a gene. This CDR3 reads CATSSGQGVYGYTF. The CDR3 region has the DNA TGTGCCACCAGCAGTGGACAGGGAGTCTATGGCTACACCTTC.

This clone was recorded once. The chain recombines TRBV27 with TRBJ1-1, with D possibly being TRBD1 (5 bases). The CDR3 extends over 14 amino acids. Germline CDR1 and CDR2: MNHEY and SMNVEV (reference sequence). V dropped 5 bases and J dropped 5 bases, with 15 bases sitting between them. The CDR3 sequence is CASSRFQGWTEAFF. CDR3 nucleotide sequence: TGTGCCAGCAGTAGGTTTCAGGGATGGACTGAAGCTTTCTTT.

This sequence joins TRBV10-2 and TRBJ1-6; TRBD1 agrees at 7 bases. The CDR3 consists of 14 residues. Germline assignment: CDR1 WSHSY and CDR2 SAAADI. V trimming: 2 bases; J trimming: 7 bases; junction bases outside the gene matches: 2. The CDR3 sequence is CASSEAGGNSPLHF. CDR3 coding DNA: TGCGCCAGCAGTGAGGCAGGGGGGAATTCACCCCTCCACTTT.

The rearrangement uses TRBV5-6 and TRBJ1-6, with 9 bases identical to TRBD1. The CDR3 has 15 amino acids. Germline V gives CDR1 SGHDT, CDR2 YYEEEE. The V and J ends lost 2 bases and 7 bases, in that order; junction bases with no gene match: 4. The CDR3 coding sequence is TGTGCCAGCAGCTTTTGGGACAGGGAAAATTCACCCCTCCACTTT. Translation: CASSFWDRENSPLHF.

CDR3 sequence reads: CASSLSMGQNYGYTF. The CDR3 DNA is TGCGCCAGCAGCTTGTCGATGGGCCAAAACTATGGCTACACCTTC. J is TRBJ1-2 and V is TRBV5-1; no clear D. Germline CDR1 is SGHRS and CDR2 is YFSETQ. V dropped 1 base and J dropped 2 bases, with 12 bases sitting between them. This CDR3 is built from 15 residues.

A few counts support this clone. Other DNA sequences in the sample encode the same CDR3. The chain carries TRBV13 and TRBJ1-2; D may be TRBD1 (5 bases). V was shortened by 1 base and J by 4 bases, with 7 bases between the two germline ends. The CDR3 is 13 amino acids. Germline V gene sequence: CDR1 PRHDT, CDR2 FYEKMQ (reference sequence). CDR3 region: CASSLAGGYGYTF. CDR3 coding DNA: TGTGCCAGCAGCTTAGCCGGGGGCTATGGCTACACCTTC.

The chain couples TRBV7-9 to TRBJ2-1, with a weak D call TRBD1 (6 bases). Trimming removed 5 bases at V and 9 bases at J, with 14 bases between. Per the germline V gene, CDR1 is SEHNR and CDR2 is FQNEAQ (reference sequence). The CDR3 is made up of 13 amino acids. CDR3 coding DNA: TGTGCCAGCAGCCCACTAGGGGGTGGTGAGCAGTTCTTC. It yields the protein CASSPLGGGEQFF.

The chain links TRBV5-6 to TRBJ2-5; no reliable D call. The V gene lost 3 bases and the J gene lost 4 bases, with 13 bases spanning the gap. This CDR3 contains 14 residues. Germline V gene data show CDR1 as SGHDT and CDR2 as YYEEEE. This CDR3 reads CASSSWATLETQYF. In DNA form, the CDR3 reads TGTGCCAGCAGCTCCTGGGCCACTCTAGAGACCCAGTACTTC.

J is TRBJ1-5 and V is TRBV19, with TRBD1 matching over 8 bases. Germline-derived CDR1 and CDR2 are LNHDA and SQIVND (reference sequence). The CDR3 totals 16 residues. V shed 1 base, J shed 2 bases, and the junction held 4 bases outside the gene matches. Here the CDR3 DNA reads TGTGCCAGTAGTATAGTTACAGGGGGAGGCAATCAGCCCCAGCATTTT. Its protein is CASSIVTGGGNQPQHF.

The rearrangement uses TRBV7-8 and TRBJ1-6; D gene unclear. Germline V gene lookup returns CDR1 SGHVS and CDR2 FQNEAQ. V gave up 1 base and J gave up 13 bases, with 17 bases separating them. CDR3 length equals 15 residues. The CDR3 DNA reads TGTGCCAGCAGCTTAGAACCAGGATCCCCACAGCCCCTCCACTTT. The encoded protein is CASSLEPGSPQPLHF.

The chain joins TRBV7-6 to TRBJ2-3, with TRBD2 matching 10 bases. J lost 1 base, V lost 4 bases, and 8 bases had no gene match. There are 17 residues in the CDR3. Germline V gene data show CDR1 as SGHVS and CDR2 as FNYEAQ. CDR3 bases: TGTGCCAGCAGCTCGTTGAGCGGGGGGGCGGGCACAGATACGCAGTATTTT. It translates to CASSSLSGGAGTDTQYF.

The CDR3 sequence is CSVGAGGAGEQYF. CDR3 DNA sequence: TGCAGCGTTGGGGCAGGGGGAGCTGGGGAGCAGTACTTC. The chain uses TRBV29-1 and TRBJ2-7, with 7 bases identical to TRBD1. The V gene end was trimmed by 4 bases and the J gene end by 7 bases; junction bases not matched to a gene: 10. CDR1 and CDR2 (germline): SQVTM, ANQGSEA. The CDR3 consists of 13 residues.

This clone was counted between two and nine times. The gene calls are TRBV7-9 and TRBJ1-3; D remains ambiguous. The CDR3 length is 13 residues. The germline V and J ends were trimmed by 4 bases and 0 bases, with 4 bases remaining between them. Per the germline V gene, CDR1 is SEHNR and CDR2 is FQNEAQ (reference sequence). The CDR3 region is CASSYSSGNTIYF. CDR3 coding DNA: TGTGCCAGCAGCTATAGCTCTGGAAACACCATATATTTT.

The genes are TRBV10-1 and TRBJ1-2, with D possibly being TRBD1 (5 bases). The CDR3 runs to 16 residues. V lost 3 bases and J lost 4, with 18 bases in between. Germline V gives CDR1 WNHNN, CDR2 SYGVQD (reference sequence). The CDR3 DNA sequence: TGCGCCAGCAGTGACCGAGAATCCAGGGTAGTCTATGGCTACACCTTC. This gives the protein CASSDRESRVVYGYTF.

The chain couples TRBV27 to TRBJ1-5; tentative D call: TRBD1 (5 bases). Germline CDR1 reads MNHEY; CDR2 reads SMNVEV (reference sequence). The CDR3 has 14 amino acids. V was trimmed by 6 bases and J by 7 bases, leaving 16 bases between them. The CDR3 reads CASSPRVGVQPQHF. For the CDR3, the DNA is TGTGCCAGCAGCCCAAGAGTAGGGGTGCAGCCCCAGCATTTT.

The rearrangement uses TRBV5-1 and TRBJ1-1; a weak D match, TRBD1 (6 bases). The CDR3 spans 15 residues. Germline CDR1 is SGHRS and CDR2 is YFSETQ. Trimming cost V 2 bases and J 6 bases, with 17 bases left between them. The CDR3 nucleotides read TGCGCCAGCAGCTTTGGCAATACAGGGCCGGCTGAAGCTTTCTTT. Its protein is CASSFGNTGPAEAFF.

J is TRBJ1-1 and V is TRBV7-3; possibly TRBD1 for D (6 bases). V was shortened by 2 bases and J by 0 bases, with 16 bases between the two germline ends. Germline V lookup: CDR1 SGHTA, CDR2 FQGTGA. This CDR3 spans 17 amino acids. DNA for the CDR3: TGTGCCAGCAGCTTAGTCCCCCTTGGGGGCTTGAACACTGAAGCTTTCTTT. Its translation: CASSLVPLGGLNTEAFF. Filled out from reference TRBV7-3 and TRBJ1-1, the complete variable domain reads GAGVSQTPSNKVTEKGKYVELRCDPISGHTALYWYRQSLGQGPEFLIYFQGTGAADDSGLPNDRFFAVRPEGSVSTLKIQRTERGDSAVYLCASSLVPLGGLNTEAFFGQGTRLTVV.

This clone has just one count. This chain connects TRBV5-1 to TRBJ1-2; TRBD1 agrees at 12 bases. V trimming: 3 bases; J trimming: 8 bases; junction bases outside the gene matches: 11. Germline V gives CDR1 SGHRS, CDR2 YFSETQ. This CDR3 spans 16 amino acids. The CDR3 bases are TGCGCCAGCAGCTACCAACCGGGACAGGGGGCGCAAGGCTACACCTTC. Its translation: CASSYQPGQGAQGYTF.